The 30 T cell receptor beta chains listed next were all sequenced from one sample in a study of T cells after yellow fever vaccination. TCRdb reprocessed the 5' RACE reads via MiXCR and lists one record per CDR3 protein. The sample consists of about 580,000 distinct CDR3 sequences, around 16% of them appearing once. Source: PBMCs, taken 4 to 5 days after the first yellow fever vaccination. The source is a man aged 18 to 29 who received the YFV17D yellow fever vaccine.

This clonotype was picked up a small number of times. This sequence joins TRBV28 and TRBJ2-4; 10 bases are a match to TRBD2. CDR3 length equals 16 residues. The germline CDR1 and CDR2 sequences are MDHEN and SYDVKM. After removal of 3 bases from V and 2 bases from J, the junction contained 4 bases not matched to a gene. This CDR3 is CASSFLAGGTKNIQYF. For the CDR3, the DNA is TGTGCCAGCAGTTTTTTAGCGGGGGGCACCAAAAACATTCAGTACTTC.

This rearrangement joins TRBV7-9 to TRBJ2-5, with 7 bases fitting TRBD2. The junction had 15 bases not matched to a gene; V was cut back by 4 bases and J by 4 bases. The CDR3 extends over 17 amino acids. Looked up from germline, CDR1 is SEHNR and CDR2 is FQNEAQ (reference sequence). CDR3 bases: TGTGCCAGCAGCTCGAGGCGGCCCGGGGGGATAGTAGAGACCCAGTACTTC. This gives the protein CASSSRRPGGIVETQYF.

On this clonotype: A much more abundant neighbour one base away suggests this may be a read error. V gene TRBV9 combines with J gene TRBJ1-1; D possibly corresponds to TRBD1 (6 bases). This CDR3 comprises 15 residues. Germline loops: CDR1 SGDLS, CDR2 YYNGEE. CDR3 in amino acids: CTSSVGGGSNTEAFF. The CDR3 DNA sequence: TGTACCAGCAGCGTAGGCGGGGGCTCGAACACTGAAGCTTTCTTT.

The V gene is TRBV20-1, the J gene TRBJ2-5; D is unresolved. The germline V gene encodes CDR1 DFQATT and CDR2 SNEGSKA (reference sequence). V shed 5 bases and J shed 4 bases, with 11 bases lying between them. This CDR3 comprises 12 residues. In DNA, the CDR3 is TGCAGTGCTCCTCCCAGCTCAGAGACCCAGTACTTC. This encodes CSAPPSSETQYF.

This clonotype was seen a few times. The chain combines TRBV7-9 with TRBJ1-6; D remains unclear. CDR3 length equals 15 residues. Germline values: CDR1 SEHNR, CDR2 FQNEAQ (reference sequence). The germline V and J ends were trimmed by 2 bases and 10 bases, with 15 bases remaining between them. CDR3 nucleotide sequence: TGTGCCAGCAGCTTAAGTACAGCCCTTCGATCACCCCTCCACTTT. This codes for CASSLSTALRSPLHF.

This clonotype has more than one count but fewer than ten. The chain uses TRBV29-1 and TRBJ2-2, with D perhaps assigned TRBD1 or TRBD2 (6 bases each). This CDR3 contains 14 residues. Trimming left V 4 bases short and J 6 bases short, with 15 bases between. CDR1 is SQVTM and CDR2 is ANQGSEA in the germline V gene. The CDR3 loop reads CSVVGERGAGELFF. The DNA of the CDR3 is TGCAGCGTTGTGGGGGAGAGGGGGGCCGGGGAGCTGTTTTTT.

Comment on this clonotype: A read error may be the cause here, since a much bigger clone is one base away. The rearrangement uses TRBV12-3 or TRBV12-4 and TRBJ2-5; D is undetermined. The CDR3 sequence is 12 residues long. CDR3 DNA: TGTGCCAGCAGGTTATTCCAAGAGGCCCAGTACTTC. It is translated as CASRLFQEAQYF.

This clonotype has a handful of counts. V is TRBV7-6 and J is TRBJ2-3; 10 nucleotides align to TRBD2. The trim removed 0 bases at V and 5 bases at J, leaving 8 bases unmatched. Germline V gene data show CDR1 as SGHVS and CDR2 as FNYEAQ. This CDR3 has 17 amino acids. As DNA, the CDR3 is TGTGCCAGCAGCTTAGCTGTCAGCGGGGGGGCCGGAGATACGCAGTATTTT. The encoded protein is CASSLAVSGGAGDTQYF.

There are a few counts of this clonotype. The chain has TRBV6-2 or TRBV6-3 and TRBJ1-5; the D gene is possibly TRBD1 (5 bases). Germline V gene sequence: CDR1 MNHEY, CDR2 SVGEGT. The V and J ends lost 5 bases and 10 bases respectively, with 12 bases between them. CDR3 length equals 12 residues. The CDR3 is CASSDSTGPQHF. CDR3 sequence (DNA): TGTGCCAGCAGTGACAGTACTGGACCCCAGCATTTT.

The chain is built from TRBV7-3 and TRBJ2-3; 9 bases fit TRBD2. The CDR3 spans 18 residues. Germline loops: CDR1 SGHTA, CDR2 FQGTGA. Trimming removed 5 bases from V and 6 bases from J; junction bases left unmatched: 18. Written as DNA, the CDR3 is TGTGCCAGCAGCCCCTATGGCCCAGGTGCGGGGGGGCCCGATACGCAGTATTTT. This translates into CASSPYGPGAGGPDTQYF.

CDR3 sequence (DNA): TGTGCCAGCAGTTGGGCGGGGGGCAACAATGAGCAGTTCTTC. Residues: CASSWAGGNNEQFF. The chain employs TRBV27 and TRBJ2-1, with 8 positions matching TRBD2. The CDR3 is 14 residues long. V gave up 4 bases and J gave up 5 bases; unmatched junction bases: 4. CDR1 and CDR2 from the germline V gene are MNHEY and SMNVEV (reference sequence).

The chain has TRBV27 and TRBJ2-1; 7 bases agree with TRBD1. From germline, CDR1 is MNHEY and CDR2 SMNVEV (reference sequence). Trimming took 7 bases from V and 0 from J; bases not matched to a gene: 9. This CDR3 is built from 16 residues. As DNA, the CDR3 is TGTGCCAGCACCAAGGGACAGACCAGCTCCTACAATGAGCAGTTCTTC. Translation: CASTKGQTSSYNEQFF.

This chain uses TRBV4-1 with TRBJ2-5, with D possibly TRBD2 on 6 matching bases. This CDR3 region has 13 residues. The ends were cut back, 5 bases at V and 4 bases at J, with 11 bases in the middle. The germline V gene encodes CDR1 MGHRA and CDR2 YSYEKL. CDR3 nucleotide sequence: TGCGCCAGCAGCTCACTAGCTGCAGAGACCCAGTACTTC. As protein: CASSSLAAETQYF.

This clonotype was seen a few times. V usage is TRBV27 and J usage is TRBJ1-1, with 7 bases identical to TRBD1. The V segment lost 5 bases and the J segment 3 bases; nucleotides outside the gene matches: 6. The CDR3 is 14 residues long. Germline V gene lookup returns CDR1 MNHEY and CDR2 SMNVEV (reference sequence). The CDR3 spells CASSPRTGYTEAFF. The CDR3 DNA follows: TGTGCCAGCAGTCCGCGGACAGGTTACACTGAAGCTTTCTTT.

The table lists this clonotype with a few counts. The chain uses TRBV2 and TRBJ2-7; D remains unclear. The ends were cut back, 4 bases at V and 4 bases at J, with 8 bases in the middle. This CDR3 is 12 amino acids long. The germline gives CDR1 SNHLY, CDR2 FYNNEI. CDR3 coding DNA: TGTGCCAGCAGTGCCAGTCGTTACGAGCAGTACGTC. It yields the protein CASSASRYEQYV.

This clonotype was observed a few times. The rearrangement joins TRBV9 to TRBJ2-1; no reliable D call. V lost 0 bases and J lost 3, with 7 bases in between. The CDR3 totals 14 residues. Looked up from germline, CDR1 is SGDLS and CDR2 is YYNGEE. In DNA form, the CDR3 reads TGTGCCAGCAGCGTAGCCCACCTCTACAATGAGCAGTTCTTC. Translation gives CASSVAHLYNEQFF.

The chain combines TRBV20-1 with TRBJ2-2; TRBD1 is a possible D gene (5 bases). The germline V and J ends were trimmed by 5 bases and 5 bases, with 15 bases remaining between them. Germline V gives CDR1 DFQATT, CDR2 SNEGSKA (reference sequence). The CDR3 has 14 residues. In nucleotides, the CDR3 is TGCAGTGCTTCCCGGGCCCAGGGAACCGGGGAGCTGTTTTTT. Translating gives CSASRAQGTGELFF.

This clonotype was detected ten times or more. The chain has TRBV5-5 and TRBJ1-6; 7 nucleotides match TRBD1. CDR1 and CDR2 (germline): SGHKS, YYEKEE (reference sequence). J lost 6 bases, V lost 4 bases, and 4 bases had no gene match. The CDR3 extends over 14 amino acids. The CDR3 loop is CASSIQGFNSPLHF. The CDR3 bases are TGTGCCAGCAGCATACAGGGGTTTAATTCACCCCTCCACTTT.

CDR3 residues: CASSLGLAIEQFF. The CDR3 nucleotides are TGTGCCAGCAGCTTAGGACTAGCCATTGAGCAGTTCTTC. The genes are TRBV7-9 and TRBJ2-1; 7 nucleotides line up with TRBD2. Trimming took 1 base from V and 9 from J; bases not matched to a gene: 3. There are 13 residues in the CDR3. CDR1 is SEHNR, CDR2 FQNEAQ, per germline (reference sequence).

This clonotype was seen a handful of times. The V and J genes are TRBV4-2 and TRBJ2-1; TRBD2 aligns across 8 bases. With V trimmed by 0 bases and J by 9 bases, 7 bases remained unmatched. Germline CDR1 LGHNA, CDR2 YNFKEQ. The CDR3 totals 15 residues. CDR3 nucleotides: TGTGCCAGCAGCCAAGATACTAGCGGAGCTTTTGAGCAGTTCTTC. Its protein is CASSQDTSGAFEQFF.

The CDR3 is CASSLARAGPETQYF. CDR3 nucleotides: TGTGCCAGCAGCTTGGCCCGGGCAGGGCCGGAGACCCAGTACTTC. V usage is TRBV5-4 and J usage is TRBJ2-5; weak D call: TRBD1 (5 bases). The germline V gene encodes CDR1 SGHNT and CDR2 YYREEE (reference sequence). The CDR3 is 15 amino acids. The germline V and J ends were trimmed by 0 bases and 5 bases, with 14 bases remaining between them.

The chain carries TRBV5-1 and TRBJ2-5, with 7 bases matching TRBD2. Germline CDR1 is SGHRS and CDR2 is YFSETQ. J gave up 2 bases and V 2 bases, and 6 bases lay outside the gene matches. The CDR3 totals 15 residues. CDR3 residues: CASSFGGSGQETQYF. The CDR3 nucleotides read TGCGCCAGCAGCTTCGGGGGGAGTGGGCAAGAGACCCAGTACTTC.

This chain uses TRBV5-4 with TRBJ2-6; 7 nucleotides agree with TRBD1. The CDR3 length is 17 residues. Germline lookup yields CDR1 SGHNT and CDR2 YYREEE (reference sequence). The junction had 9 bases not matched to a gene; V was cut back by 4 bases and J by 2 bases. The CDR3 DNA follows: TGTGCCAGCAGCCTCTTATTCAGGGGGACTGGGGCCAACGTCCTGACTTTC. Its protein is CASSLLFRGTGANVLTF. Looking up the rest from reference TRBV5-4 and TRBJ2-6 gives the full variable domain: ETGVTQSPTHLIKTRGQQVTLRCSSQSGHNTVSWYQQALGQGPQFIFQYYREEENGRGNFPPRFSGLQFPNYSSELNVNALELDDSALYLCASSLLFRGTGANVLTFGAGSRLTVL.

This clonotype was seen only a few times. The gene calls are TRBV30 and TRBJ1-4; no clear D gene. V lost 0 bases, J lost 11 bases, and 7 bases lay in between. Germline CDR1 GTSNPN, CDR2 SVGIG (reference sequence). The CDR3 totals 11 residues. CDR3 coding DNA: TGTGCCTGGAGTGTACAAGGGAAACTGTTTTTT. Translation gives CAWSVQGKLFF.

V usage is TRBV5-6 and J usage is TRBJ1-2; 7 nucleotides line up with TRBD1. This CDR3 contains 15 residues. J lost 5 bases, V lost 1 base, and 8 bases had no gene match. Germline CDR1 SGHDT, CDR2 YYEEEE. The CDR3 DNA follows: TGTGCCAGCAGCTTGCCCAGGGGGTTTCGGTATGGCTACACCTTC. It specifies CASSLPRGFRYGYTF.

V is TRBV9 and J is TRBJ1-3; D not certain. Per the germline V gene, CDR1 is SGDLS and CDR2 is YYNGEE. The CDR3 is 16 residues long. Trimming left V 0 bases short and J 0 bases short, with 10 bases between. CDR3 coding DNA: TGTGCCAGCAGCGTAGCGAGCTATTTCTCTGGAAACACCATATATTTT. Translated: CASSVASYFSGNTIYF.

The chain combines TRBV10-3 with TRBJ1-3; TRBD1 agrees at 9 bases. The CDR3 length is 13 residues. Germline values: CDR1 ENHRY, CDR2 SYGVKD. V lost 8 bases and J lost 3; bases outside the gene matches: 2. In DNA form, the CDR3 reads TGTGCCATCGACAGGGGGAATGGAAACACCATATATTTT. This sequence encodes CAIDRGNGNTIYF.

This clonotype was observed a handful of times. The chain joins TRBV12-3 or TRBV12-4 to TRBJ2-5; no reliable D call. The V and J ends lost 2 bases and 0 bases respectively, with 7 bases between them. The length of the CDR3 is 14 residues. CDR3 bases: TGTGCCAGCAGTTTATATGGAAACCAAGAGACCCAGTACTTC. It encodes CASSLYGNQETQYF.

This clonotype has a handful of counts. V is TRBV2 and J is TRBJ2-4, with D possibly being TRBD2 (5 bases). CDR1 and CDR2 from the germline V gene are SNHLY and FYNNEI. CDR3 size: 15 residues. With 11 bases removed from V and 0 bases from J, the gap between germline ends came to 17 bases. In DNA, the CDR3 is TGTGCCGTACATGCCGGGATCCTAGCCAAAAACATTCAGTACTTC. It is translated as CAVHAGILAKNIQYF.

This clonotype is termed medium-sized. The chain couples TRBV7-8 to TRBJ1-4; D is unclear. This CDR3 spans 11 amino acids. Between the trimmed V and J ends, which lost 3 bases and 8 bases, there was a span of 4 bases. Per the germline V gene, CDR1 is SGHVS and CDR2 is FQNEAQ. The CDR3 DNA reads TGTGCCAGCAGCTTTGGGGAAAAACTGTTTTTT. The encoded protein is CASSFGEKLFF.